This T cell receptor beta chain was sequenced for a study of naive and memory T cell subsets. General study points: Clonotypes here are unpaired alpha or beta chain sequences. In naive cells, over 85% of TCR sequences were seen only once. Findings for naive and memory subsets could not be checked against ground truth.

The beta constant-region primer was an equimolar mix of two oligonucleotides covering TRBC1 and TRBC2. The ligated cDNA underwent four PCR rounds using SP2 and nested alpha and beta constant-region primers. TCRdb passed the UMI-ligation and nested PCR reads through MiXCR, listing each CDR3 protein once. The table includes some 31,000 distinct CDR3 sequences, around 20% detected once. CD45RA-CD27- cells were effector memory; CD45RA+CD27- cells were EMRA. Regarding this clonotype: Its target is not known.

The CDR3 totals 13 residues. Germline CDR1 and CDR2: SGHTA and FQGNSA. Trimming left V 2 bases short and J 6 bases short, with 8 bases between. The gene calls are TRBV7-2 and TRBJ2-1; no clear D gene. The sequence was collected from a human donor in good health. Specimen: effector memory CD4+ T cells from blood. Subset reported: effector memory, CD45RA- CD27-. The chain's CDR3 is CASSLSRANEQFF. The CDR3 DNA sequence: TGTGCCAGCAGCTTATCCCGGGCCAATGAGCAGTTCTTC. The whole variable domain, remainder taken from reference TRBV7-2 and TRBJ2-1, is GAGVSQSPSNKVTEKGKDVELRCDPISGHTALYWYRQSLGQGLEFLIYFQGNSAPDKSGLPSDRFSAERTGGSVSTLTIQRTQQEDSAVYLCASSLSRANEQFFGPGTRLTVL.